Described below is a single TCR beta chain sequence and its context. CDR1 and CDR2 from the germline V gene are SEHNR and FQNEAQ (reference sequence). Trimming pared 0 bases from V and 4 bases from J, leaving 11 bases between. CDR3 size: 15 residues. The authors' processing: Amplification with reference gene primers provided the estimates of nucleated cell counts. Method: immunoSEQ multiplex PCR; TCRdb's copy keeps in-frame clones and lacks some. That table supplies the V and J calls and clone size; D and trimming were determined from the DNA. The sample has under 200,000 clones; about 88% are singletons. This sample is part of a study of blood T cell repertoires in COVID-19. On the study more broadly: Specimens from acute and convalescent COVID-19 originated in the United States, Italy and Spain. In each case, the material was cDNA or gDNA derived from T cells, B-cell-depleted T cells, or PBMCs.

Sequenced input: peripheral blood. The TCR originated in a man in his late teens or twenties with acute or convalescent COVID-19. The rearrangement uses TRBV7-9 and TRBJ2-3; D is unclear. CDR3 sequence: CASSLALGRSDTQYF. The CDR3 region has the DNA TGTGCCAGCAGCTTAGCGCTTGGCCGATCAGATACGCAGTATTTT.